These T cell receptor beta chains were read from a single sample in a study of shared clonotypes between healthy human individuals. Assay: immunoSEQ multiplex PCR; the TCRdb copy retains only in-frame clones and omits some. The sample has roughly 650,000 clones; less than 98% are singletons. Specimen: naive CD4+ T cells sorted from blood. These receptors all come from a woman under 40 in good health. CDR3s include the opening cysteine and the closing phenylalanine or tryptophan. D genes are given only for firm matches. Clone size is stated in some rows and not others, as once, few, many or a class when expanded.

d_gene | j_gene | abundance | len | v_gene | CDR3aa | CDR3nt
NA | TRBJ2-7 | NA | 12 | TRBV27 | CASSSTTYEQYF | TGTGCCAGCAGTTCAACAACCTACGAGCAGTACTTC
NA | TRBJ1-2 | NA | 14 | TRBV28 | CASSLQGPLYGYTF | TGTGCCAGCAGTCTCCAGGGGCCTCTCTATGGCTACACCTTC
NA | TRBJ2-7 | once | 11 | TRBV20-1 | CNTLGGHEQYF | TGCAATACCCTCGGGGGACACGAGCAGTACTTC
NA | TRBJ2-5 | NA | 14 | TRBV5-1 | CASSDQGVSETQYF | TGCGCCAGCAGCGATCAGGGAGTCAGTGAGACCCAGTACTTC
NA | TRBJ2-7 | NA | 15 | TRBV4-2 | CASSQDMGPSGEQYF | TGTGCCAGCAGCCAAGATATGGGACCTTCCGGAGAGCAGTACTTC
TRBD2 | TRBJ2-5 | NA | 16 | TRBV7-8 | CASSLVGSGSTETQYF | TGTGCCAGCAGCTTAGTAGGGAGCGGGAGTACAGAGACCCAGTACTTC
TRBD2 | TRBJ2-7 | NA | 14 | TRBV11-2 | CASSSRGGSYEQYF | TGTGCCAGCAGTTCACGGGGGGGCAGCTACGAGCAGTACTTC
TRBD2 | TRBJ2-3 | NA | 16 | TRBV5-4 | CASSLGRTSGTDTQYF | TGTGCCAGCAGCTTGGGAAGGACTAGCGGCACAGATACGCAGTATTTT
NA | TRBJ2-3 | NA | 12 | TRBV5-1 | CASSLQVDTQYF | TGCGCCAGCAGCTTACAGGTAGATACGCAGTATTTT
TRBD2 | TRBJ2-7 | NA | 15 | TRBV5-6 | CASSLGAGGIHEQYF | TGTGCCAGCAGCTTGGGGGCGGGAGGGATCCACGAGCAGTACTTC
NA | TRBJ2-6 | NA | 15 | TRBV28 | CASNPQGAGANVLTF | TGTGCCAGCAACCCACAGGGAGCTGGGGCCAACGTCCTGACTTTC
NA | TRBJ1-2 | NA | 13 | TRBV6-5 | CASRRGSGYGYTF | TGTGCCAGCAGAAGGGGGTCTGGCTATGGCTACACCTTC
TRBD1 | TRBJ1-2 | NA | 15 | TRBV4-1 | CASSQGDRVLGGYTF | TGCGCCAGCAGCCAAGGAGACAGGGTTTTGGGAGGCTACACCTTC
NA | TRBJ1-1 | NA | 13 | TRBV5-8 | CASSLGTRFEAFF | TGTGCCAGCAGCTTGGGGACGCGGTTTGAGGCTTTCTTT
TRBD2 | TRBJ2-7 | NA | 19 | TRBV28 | CASSSPPGLAGVRAYEQYF | TGTGCCAGCAGTTCCCCGCCGGGACTAGCGGGAGTTAGGGCCTACGAGCAGTACTTC
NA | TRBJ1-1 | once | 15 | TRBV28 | CASSSPGGINTEAFF | TGTGCCAGCAGTTCCCCTGGGGGGATTAACACTGAAGCTTTCTTT
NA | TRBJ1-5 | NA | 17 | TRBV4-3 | CASSQALARGSGQPQHF | TGCGCCAGCAGCCAGGCTTTGGCCAGGGGATCGGGTCAGCCCCAGCATTTT
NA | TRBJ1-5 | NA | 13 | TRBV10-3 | CATGGRGQQPQHF | TGTGCCACCGGGGGCCGGGGTCAACAGCCCCAGCATTTT
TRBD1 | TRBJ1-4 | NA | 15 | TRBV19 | CASSIRAGGNEKLFF | TGTGCCAGTAGTATTAGGGCAGGGGGCAATGAAAAACTGTTTTTT
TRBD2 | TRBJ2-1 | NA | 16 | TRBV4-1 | CASSQTTSGRWREQFF | TGCGCCAGCAGCCAGACGACTAGCGGGAGATGGAGGGAGCAGTTCTTC
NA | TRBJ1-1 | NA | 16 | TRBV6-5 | CASSYSIAGKDTEAFF | TGTGCCAGCAGTTACTCGATAGCGGGGAAAGACACTGAAGCTTTCTTT
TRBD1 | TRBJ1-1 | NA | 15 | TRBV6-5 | CASKPHRGGNTEAFF | TGTGCCAGCAAACCACACAGGGGCGGAAACACTGAAGCTTTCTTT
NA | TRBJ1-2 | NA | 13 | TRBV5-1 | CASSLDSVYGYTF | TGCGCCAGCAGCTTGGATTCAGTCTATGGCTACACCTTC
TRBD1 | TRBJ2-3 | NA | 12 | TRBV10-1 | CASSGQGATQYF | TGCGCCAGCAGTGGTCAGGGGGCTACGCAGTATTTT
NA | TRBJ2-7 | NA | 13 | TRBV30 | CAWNLRGHYEQYF | TGTGCCTGGAATCTGCGAGGACATTACGAGCAGTACTTC
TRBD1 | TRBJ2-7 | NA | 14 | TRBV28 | CASSSGQGSYEQYF | TGTGCCAGCAGTTCCGGACAGGGAAGCTACGAGCAGTACTTC
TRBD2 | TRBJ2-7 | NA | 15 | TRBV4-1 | CASSQASGGGNEQYF | TGCGCCAGCAGCCAAGCTAGCGGGGGTGGAAACGAGCAGTACTTC
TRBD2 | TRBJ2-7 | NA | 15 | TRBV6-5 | CASSYSGGLANEQYF | TGTGCCAGCAGTTACTCGGGGGGACTAGCTAACGAGCAGTACTTC
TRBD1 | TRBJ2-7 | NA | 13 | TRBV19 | CASRRQGRYEQYF | TGTGCCAGTAGAAGACAGGGGCGCTACGAGCAGTACTTC
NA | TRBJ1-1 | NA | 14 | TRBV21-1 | CAPHGRGECPEAFF | TGTGCCCCGCACGGGCGGGGGGAGTGTCCGGAAGCTTTCTTT
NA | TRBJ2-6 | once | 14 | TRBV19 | CASSRAGGANVLTF | TGTGCCAGTAGCAGGGCAGGGGGGGCCAACGTCCTGACTTTC
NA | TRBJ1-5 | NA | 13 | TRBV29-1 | CSVSGSSNQPQHF | TGCAGCGTTAGTGGAAGTAGCAATCAGCCCCAGCATTTT
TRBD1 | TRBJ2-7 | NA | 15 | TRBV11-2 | CASSLSGTEIYEQYF | TGTGCCAGCAGCTTATCCGGGACAGAGATCTACGAGCAGTACTTC
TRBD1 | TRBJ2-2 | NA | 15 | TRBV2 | CASGRQGQGTGELFF | TGTGCCAGCGGCCGACAGGGACAGGGAACCGGGGAGCTGTTTTTT
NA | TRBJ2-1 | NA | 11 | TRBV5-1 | CASSLDGEQFF | TGCGCCAGCAGCTTGGACGGTGAGCAGTTCTTC
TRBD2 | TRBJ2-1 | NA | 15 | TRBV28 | CASSLPGLSYNEQFF | TGTGCCAGCAGTCTACCGGGACTAAGCTACAATGAGCAGTTCTTC
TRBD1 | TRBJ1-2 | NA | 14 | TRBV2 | CASSEGEGALGYTF | TGTGCCAGCAGTGAAGGGGAGGGGGCGCTTGGCTACACCTTC
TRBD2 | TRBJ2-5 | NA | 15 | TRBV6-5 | CASSYQTGGQETQYF | TGTGCCAGCAGTTACCAGACGGGGGGACAAGAGACCCAGTACTTC
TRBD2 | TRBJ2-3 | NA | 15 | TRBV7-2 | CASSARLAGTDTQYF | TGTGCCAGCAGCGCCCGACTAGCTGGCACAGATACGCAGTATTTT
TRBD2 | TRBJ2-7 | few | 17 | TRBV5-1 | CASSWISGKRDVYEQYF | TGCGCCAGCAGTTGGATCTCGGGGAAGCGGGATGTATACGAGCAGTACTTC
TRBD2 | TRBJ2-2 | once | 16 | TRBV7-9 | CASSPGLAGNTGELFF | TGTGCCAGCAGCCCCGGACTAGCGGGAAACACCGGGGAGCTGTTTTTT
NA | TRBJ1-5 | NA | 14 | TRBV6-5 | CASSSGSLHQPQHF | TGTGCCAGCAGTTCAGGGTCCCTCCATCAGCCCCAGCATTTT
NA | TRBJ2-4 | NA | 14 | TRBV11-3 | CASSKQPNADIQYF | TGTGCCAGTAGCAAACAACCCAATGCGGACATTCAGTACTTC
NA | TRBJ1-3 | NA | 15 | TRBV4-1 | CASSPGRGSGNTIYF | TGCGCCAGCAGCCCAGGACGGGGCTCTGGAAACACCATATATTTT
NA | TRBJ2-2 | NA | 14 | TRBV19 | CASSIGANTGELFF | TGTGCCAGTAGTATAGGGGCAAACACCGGGGAGCTGTTTTTT
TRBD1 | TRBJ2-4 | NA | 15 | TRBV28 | CASSHLGDREDIQYF | TGTGCCAGCAGTCATCTCGGGGACAGGGAAGACATTCAGTACTTC
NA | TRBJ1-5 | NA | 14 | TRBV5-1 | CASSLGSGNQPQHF | TGCGCCAGCAGCTTGGGTTCGGGAAATCAGCCCCAGCATTTT
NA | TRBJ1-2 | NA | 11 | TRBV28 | CASMGAQGYTF | TGTGCCAGCATGGGGGCTCAGGGCTACACCTTC
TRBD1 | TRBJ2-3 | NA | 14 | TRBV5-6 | CASSSRTGGVTQYF | TGTGCCAGCAGCTCCCGAACAGGGGGCGTTACGCAGTATTTT